This T cell receptor beta chain was identified in a study of blood T cells in healthy people across ages. General study findings and limits: PBMCs went unsorted, and a conclusive naive versus antigen-experienced comparison was therefore prevented.

As for this clonotype: Its antigen is currently unknown.

A second PCR of about 6 to 12 cycles used a sample-barcoded 5' primer and a J-beta primer mix. TCRdb independently ran MiXCR on the 5' RACE reads; one entry per CDR3 protein. The sample yields hundreds of thousands of distinct CDR3 sequences, roughly 31% seen once. The CDR3 is 15 amino acids. V was cut by 2 bases and J by 4 bases, with 11 bases left in between. Germline V CDR1 and CDR2: MNHNY, SVGAGI (reference sequence). The V gene is TRBV6-6, the J gene TRBJ2-2, with D maybe TRBD1 (5 bases). The TCR sequence derives from a woman aged 80 or older in good health. Source material: blood. The CDR3 nucleotides are TGTGCCAGCAGTTACAAGGGGCAGAGCACCGGGGAGCTGTTTTTT. This translates into CASSYKGQSTGELFF.